One sample yielded the 6 T cell receptor beta chains listed below, sequenced in a study of T cells in localized non-small cell lung cancer (dated by TCRdb to about 2020). Libraries were made using the immunoSEQ multiplex PCR assay. The source is immuneACCESS, and TCRdb retained only in-frame sequences with V and J called. Part of the clones is not carried over; for the studies checked, unresolved V genes explain less than half of this, and the remainder is unexplained. This sample lists around 50,000 clones; around 90% were detected once. The top ten clones comprise about 15% of the sample. The sequences come from PBMCs, collected before any cancer treatment. These receptors originate from a female donor with stage II lung adenocarcinoma.

The rearrangement links TRBV6-1 to TRBJ1-1, with D possibly being TRBD1 (6 bases). CDR3 size: 15 residues. Between the trimmed V and J ends, which lost 3 bases and 2 bases, there was a span of 13 bases. Germline-derived CDR1 and CDR2 are MNHNS and SASEGT. In nucleotides, the CDR3 is TGTGCCAGCAGTGAGATGTTACAGGGTAACACTGAAGCTTTCTTT. This codes for CASSEMLQGNTEAFF.

This clone was counted a single time. CDR3 sequence (DNA): TGTGCCAGCAGCCAAGGTACATTAAGTGAAAAACTGTTTTTT. Protein product: CASSQGTLSEKLFF. The chain links TRBV4-2 to TRBJ1-4; D call uncertain. Germline CDR1 and CDR2: LGHNA and YNFKEQ. The CDR3 totals 14 residues. Trimming removed 1 base at V and 7 bases at J, with 10 bases between.

The CDR3 spells CASSFQRGTSYEQYF. For the CDR3, the DNA is TGCGCCAGCAGCTTCCAGCGGGGTACATCCTACGAGCAGTACTTC. The chain carries TRBV5-1 and TRBJ2-7, with 7 bases that match TRBD2. CDR1 SGHRS and CDR2 YFSETQ come from the germline V gene. CDR3 length: 15 amino acids. V shed 2 bases, J shed 1 base, and the junction held 6 bases outside the gene matches.

This rearrangement joins TRBV6-6 to TRBJ2-5; 9 positions match TRBD2. The germline V gene has CDR1 MNHNY and CDR2 SVGAGI (reference sequence). J lost 1 base, V lost 2 bases, and 5 bases had no gene match. The CDR3 has 16 residues. The CDR3 reads CASSYGLAGTQETQYF. DNA for the CDR3: TGTGCCAGCAGTTACGGGCTAGCGGGGACCCAAGAGACCCAGTACTTC.

The chain has TRBV10-1 and TRBJ2-2; a possible D gene is TRBD2 (6 bases). V lost 2 bases and J lost 1, with 8 bases in between. CDR3 size: 15 residues. The germline V gene encodes CDR1 WNHNN and CDR2 SYGVQD (reference sequence). In nucleotides, the CDR3 is TGCGCCAGCAGTGAGGCGGGGATGAACACCGGGGAGCTGTTTTTT. Translation: CASSEAGMNTGELFF.

V is TRBV6-6 and J is TRBJ2-3; 7 bases fit TRBD2. CDR1 is MNHNY and CDR2 is SVGAGI in the germline V gene (reference sequence). J lost 4 bases, V lost 2 bases, and 9 bases had no gene match. CDR3 length equals 16 residues. In DNA form, the CDR3 reads TGTGCCAGCAGTTACGCCTACTATACTAGCGCAGATACGCAGTATTTT. This sequence encodes CASSYAYYTSADTQYF.